Below are 13 T cell receptor beta chains sequenced from a single sample in a study of T cells after yellow fever vaccination. TCRdb reprocessed the 5' RACE reads via MiXCR and lists one record per CDR3 protein. This sample has about 430,000 distinct CDR3 sequences, with 18% found just once. Sequenced here: PBMCs, sampled before the yellow fever booster vaccination. The receptors stem from a young man who received the YFV17D yellow fever vaccine.

This clonotype turned up a few times. The chain is built from TRBV20-1 and TRBJ2-7, with TRBD2 matching over 10 bases. Germline lookup yields CDR1 DFQATT and CDR2 SNEGSKA (reference sequence). V shed 5 bases and J 2 bases; nucleotides not matched to a gene: 3. The CDR3 is 13 amino acids. The CDR3 region has the DNA TGCAGTGCTGATCTAGCGGGGGCCTACGAGCAGTACTTC. Amino acids: CSADLAGAYEQYF.

The chain is built from TRBV29-1 and TRBJ1-2, with a weak D call TRBD1 (6 bases). The germline V gene has CDR1 SQVTM and CDR2 ANQGSEA. Trimming pared 4 bases from V and 4 bases from J, leaving 7 bases between. The CDR3 is 11 residues long. CDR3 in DNA: TGCAGCGTTGGAGGGGGCTATGGCTACACCTTC. Residues: CSVGGGYGYTF.

This clonotype was seen more than once but under ten times. The CDR3 here is CASSLTDYLSYGYTF. DNA for the CDR3: TGTGCCAGCAGCTTGACCGATTACCTTAGCTATGGCTACACCTTC. This chain connects TRBV5-5 to TRBJ1-2; D is ambiguous. V lost 1 base and J lost 4, with 14 bases in between. Per germline, CDR1 SGHKS and CDR2 YYEKEE (reference sequence). The CDR3 runs to 15 residues.

This chain connects TRBV5-1 to TRBJ1-6; 10 nucleotides agree with TRBD1. Trimming cost V 5 bases and J 9 bases; bases outside gene matches: 8. Germline V gene lookup returns CDR1 SGHRS and CDR2 YFSETQ. The CDR3 totals 15 residues. Written as DNA, the CDR3 is TGCGCCAGCAGAAGACAGGGGGCAGATACTTCACCCCTCCACTTT. It translates to CASRRQGADTSPLHF.

The rearrangement joins TRBV18 to TRBJ1-1; D unclear. From germline, CDR1 is KGHSH and CDR2 LQKENI. This CDR3 is 13 amino acids long. V gave up 3 bases and J gave up 6 bases, with 11 bases separating them. CDR3 nucleotide sequence: TGTGCCAGCTCACCTCAACCACGGGCTGAAGCTTTCTTT. It codes for CASSPQPRAEAFF.

This clonotype has only a few counts. The J gene is TRBJ2-1, the V gene TRBV3-1, with D perhaps assigned TRBD1 or TRBD2 (6 bases each). The CDR3 is 16 residues long. Germline V gene sequence: CDR1 LGHDT, CDR2 YNNKEL (reference sequence). V lost 1 base and J lost 0, with 10 bases in between. The CDR3 reads CASSQVGGGSYNEQFF. The CDR3 DNA reads as TGTGCCAGCAGCCAAGTCGGGGGCGGCTCCTACAATGAGCAGTTCTTC.

This clonotype was seen more than once but under ten times. This chain joins TRBV27 and TRBJ2-3, with D unclear. The CDR3 length is 15 residues. Trimming removed 0 bases from V and 6 bases from J, with 13 bases in between. CDR1 is MNHEY, CDR2 SMNVEV, per germline (reference sequence). The CDR3 region is CASSLSSQLGDTQYF. CDR3 coding DNA: TGTGCCAGCAGTTTATCGAGCCAGCTGGGGGATACGCAGTATTTT.

This chain uses TRBV27 with TRBJ2-1, with 11 bases that match TRBD2. V lost 1 base to trimming and J lost 9 bases; unmatched junction nucleotides: 8. The germline CDR1 and CDR2 sequences are MNHEY and SMNVEV (reference sequence). This CDR3 is built from 16 residues. The CDR3 protein is CASSLWGTSGNLEQFF. The CDR3 bases are TGTGCCAGCAGTTTATGGGGGACTAGCGGTAATCTTGAGCAGTTCTTC.

J is TRBJ1-1 and V is TRBV6-4; D possibly corresponds to TRBD1 (5 bases). V lost 3 bases to trimming and J lost 11 bases, with 16 bases between them. The CDR3 contains 13 residues. The germline CDR1 and CDR2 sequences are MRHNA and SNTAGT. CDR3 DNA sequence: TGTGCCAGCAGTGATGGTTGGGGGGTGGTCGCTTTCTTT. As protein: CASSDGWGVVAFF.

This clonotype was observed a few times. The chain joins TRBV7-2 to TRBJ1-1; 10 nucleotides line up with TRBD1. The CDR3 has 12 amino acids. V shed 4 bases, J shed 10 bases, and the junction held 3 bases outside the gene matches. In germline, CDR1 is SGHTA, CDR2 FQGNSA. The CDR3 region is CASSYRDRGAFF. The CDR3 DNA reads as TGTGCCAGCAGCTACAGGGACAGGGGAGCTTTCTTT.

The rearrangement joins TRBV20-1 to TRBJ2-5; TRBD2 matches at 7 bases. Germline-derived CDR1 and CDR2 are DFQATT and SNEGSKA (reference sequence). CDR3 size: 16 residues. Trimming cost V 0 bases and J 3 bases; bases outside gene matches: 10. The CDR3 DNA reads TGCAGTGCTAGAGATCGTCCGAGGACTAGGAAAGAGACCCAGTACTTC. Translated, it gives CSARDRPRTRKETQYF.

V gene TRBV29-1 combines with J gene TRBJ2-3; no definite D call. Germline V gives CDR1 SQVTM, CDR2 ANQGSEA. The CDR3 is made up of 13 amino acids. V was pared by 6 bases and J by 4 bases, with 14 bases between. CDR3: CSVPGPEADTQYF. CDR3 DNA sequence: TGCAGCGTCCCCGGACCCGAGGCAGATACGCAGTATTTT.

V and J are TRBV5-5 and TRBJ1-1; 8 positions match TRBD1. Germline lookup yields CDR1 SGHKS and CDR2 YYEKEE (reference sequence). The CDR3 is 14 residues long. V lost 4 bases and J lost 3; bases outside the gene matches: 5. The CDR3 region has the DNA TGTGCCAGCAGCGGAAACAGGGGGGACACTGAAGCTTTCTTT. This encodes CASSGNRGDTEAFF.